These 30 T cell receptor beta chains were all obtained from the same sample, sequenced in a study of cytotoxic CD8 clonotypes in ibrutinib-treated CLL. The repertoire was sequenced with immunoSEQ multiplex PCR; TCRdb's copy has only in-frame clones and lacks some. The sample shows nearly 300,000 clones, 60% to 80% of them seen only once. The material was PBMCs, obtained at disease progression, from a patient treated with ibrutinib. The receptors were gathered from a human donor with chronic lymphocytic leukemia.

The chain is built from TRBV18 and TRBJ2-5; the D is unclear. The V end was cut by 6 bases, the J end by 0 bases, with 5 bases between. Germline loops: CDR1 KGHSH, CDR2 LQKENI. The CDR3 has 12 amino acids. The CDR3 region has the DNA TGTGCCAGCTCCCACTACCAAGAGACCCAGTACTTC. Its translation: CASSHYQETQYF.

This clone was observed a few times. The CDR3 here is CASSATSGAGNEQFF. The CDR3 DNA is TGTGCCAGCAGCGCGACTAGCGGGGCTGGGAATGAGCAGTTCTTC. The chain has TRBV7-2 and TRBJ2-1, with 11 bases identical to TRBD2. This CDR3 comprises 15 residues. The J segment lost 7 bases and the V segment lost 5 bases, leaving 7 bases of the junction unmatched. Germline values: CDR1 SGHTA, CDR2 FQGNSA.

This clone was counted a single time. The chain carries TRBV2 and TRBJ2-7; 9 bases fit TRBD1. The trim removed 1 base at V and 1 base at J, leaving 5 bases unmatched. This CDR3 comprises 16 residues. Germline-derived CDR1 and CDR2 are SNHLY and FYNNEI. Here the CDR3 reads CASSEETGQGSYEQYF. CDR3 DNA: TGTGCCAGCAGTGAAGAGACGGGACAGGGATCCTACGAGCAGTACTTC.

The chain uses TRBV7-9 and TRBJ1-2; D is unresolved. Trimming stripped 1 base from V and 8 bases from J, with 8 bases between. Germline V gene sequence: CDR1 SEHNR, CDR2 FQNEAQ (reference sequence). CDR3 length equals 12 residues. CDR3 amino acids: CASSLEAKGYTF. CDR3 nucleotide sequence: TGTGCCAGCAGCTTAGAGGCGAAAGGCTACACCTTC. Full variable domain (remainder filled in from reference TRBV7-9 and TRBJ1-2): DTGVSQNPRHKITKRGQNVTFRCDPISEHNRLYWYRQTLGQGPEFLTYFQNEAQLEKSRLLSDRFSAERPKGSFSTLEIQRTEQGDSAMYLCASSLEAKGYTFGSGTRLTVV.

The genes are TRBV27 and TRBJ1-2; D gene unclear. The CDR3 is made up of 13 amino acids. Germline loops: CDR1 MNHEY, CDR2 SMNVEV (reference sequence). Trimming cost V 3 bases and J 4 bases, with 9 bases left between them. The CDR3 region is CASSFGVAYGYTF. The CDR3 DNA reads TGTGCCAGCAGTTTCGGGGTTGCCTATGGCTACACCTTC.

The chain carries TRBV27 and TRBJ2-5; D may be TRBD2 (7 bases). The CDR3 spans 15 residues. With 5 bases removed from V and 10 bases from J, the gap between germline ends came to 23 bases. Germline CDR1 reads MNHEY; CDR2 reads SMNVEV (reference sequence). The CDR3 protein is CASSGWGGAQSHQYF. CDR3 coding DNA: TGTGCCAGCAGTGGGTGGGGGGGGGCCCAGAGCCACCAGTACTTC.

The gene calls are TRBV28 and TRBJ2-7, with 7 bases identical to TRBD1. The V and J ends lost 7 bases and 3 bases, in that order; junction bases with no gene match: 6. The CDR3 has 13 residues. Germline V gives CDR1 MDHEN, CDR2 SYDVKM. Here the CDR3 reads CASTIGTVYEQYF. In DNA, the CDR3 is TGTGCCAGCACCATAGGGACAGTCTACGAGCAGTACTTC.

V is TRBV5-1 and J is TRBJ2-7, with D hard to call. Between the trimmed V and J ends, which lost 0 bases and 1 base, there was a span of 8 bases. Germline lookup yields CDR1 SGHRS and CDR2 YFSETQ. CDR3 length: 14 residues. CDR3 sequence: CASSLVEPSYEQYF. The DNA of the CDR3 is TGCGCCAGCAGCTTGGTGGAGCCGTCCTACGAGCAGTACTTC.

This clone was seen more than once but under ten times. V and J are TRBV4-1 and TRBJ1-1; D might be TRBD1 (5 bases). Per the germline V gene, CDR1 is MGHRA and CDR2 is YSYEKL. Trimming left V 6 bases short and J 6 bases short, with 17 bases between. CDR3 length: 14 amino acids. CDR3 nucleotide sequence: TGCGCCAGCAGTCCTGGGGGTTGGGGCGCTGAAGCTTTCTTT. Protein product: CASSPGGWGAEAFF.

CDR3 amino acids: CSVCPLLVTDTQYF. In DNA, the CDR3 is TGCAGCGTATGCCCGCTTTTGGTGACAGATACGCAGTATTTT. J is TRBJ2-3 and V is TRBV29-1; D is uncertain. CDR1 is SQVTM and CDR2 is ANQGSEA in the germline V gene. The CDR3 spans 14 residues. V was cut by 6 bases and J by 3 bases, with 16 bases left in between.

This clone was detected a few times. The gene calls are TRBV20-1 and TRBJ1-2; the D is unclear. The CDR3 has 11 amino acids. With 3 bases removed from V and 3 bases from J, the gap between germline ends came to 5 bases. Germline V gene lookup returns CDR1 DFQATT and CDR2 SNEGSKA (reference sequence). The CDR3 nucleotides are TGCAGTGCTAGTCGGTACTATGGCTACACCTTC. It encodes CSASRYYGYTF.

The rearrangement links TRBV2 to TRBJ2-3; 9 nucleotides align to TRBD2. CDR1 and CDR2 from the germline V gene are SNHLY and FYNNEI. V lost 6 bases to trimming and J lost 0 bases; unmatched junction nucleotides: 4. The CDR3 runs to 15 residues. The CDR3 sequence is CASRRGLASTDTQYF. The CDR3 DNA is TGTGCCAGCAGACGGGGACTAGCTAGCACAGATACGCAGTATTTT.

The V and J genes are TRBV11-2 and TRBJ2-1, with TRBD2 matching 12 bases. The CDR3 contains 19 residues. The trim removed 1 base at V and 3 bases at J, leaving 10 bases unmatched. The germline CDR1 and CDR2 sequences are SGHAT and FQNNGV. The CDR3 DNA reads TGTGCCAGCAGCTTAGGGCGACTAGCGGGAGTGCTTGACTACAATGAGCAGTTCTTC. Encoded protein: CASSLGRLAGVLDYNEQFF.

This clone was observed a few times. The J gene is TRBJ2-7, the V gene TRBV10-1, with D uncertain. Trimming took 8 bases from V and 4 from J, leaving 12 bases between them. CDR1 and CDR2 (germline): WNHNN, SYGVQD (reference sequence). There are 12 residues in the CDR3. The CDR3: CASPGEGYEQYF. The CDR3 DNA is TGCGCCAGCCCCGGCGAAGGTTACGAGCAGTACTTC.

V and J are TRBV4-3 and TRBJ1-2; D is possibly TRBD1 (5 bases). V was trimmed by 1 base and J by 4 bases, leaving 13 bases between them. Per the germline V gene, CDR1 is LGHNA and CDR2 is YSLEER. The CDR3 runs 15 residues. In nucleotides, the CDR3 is TGCGCCAGCAGCCAAGGGGGCGGGTCCGGCTATGGCTACACCTTC. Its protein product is CASSQGGGSGYGYTF.

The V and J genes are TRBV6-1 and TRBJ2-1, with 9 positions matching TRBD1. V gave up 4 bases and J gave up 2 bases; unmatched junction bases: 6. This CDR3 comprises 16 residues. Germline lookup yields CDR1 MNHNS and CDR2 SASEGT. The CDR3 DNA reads TGTGCCAGCAGTGGTTACCGGGACAGGGCCTACAATGAGCAGTTCTTC. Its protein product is CASSGYRDRAYNEQFF.

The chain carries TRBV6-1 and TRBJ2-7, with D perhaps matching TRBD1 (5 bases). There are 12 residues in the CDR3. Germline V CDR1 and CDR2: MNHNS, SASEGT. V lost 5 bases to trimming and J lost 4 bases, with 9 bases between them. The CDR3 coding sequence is TGTGCCAGCAGTCTCTCAGGGTACGAGCAGTACTTC. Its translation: CASSLSGYEQYF.

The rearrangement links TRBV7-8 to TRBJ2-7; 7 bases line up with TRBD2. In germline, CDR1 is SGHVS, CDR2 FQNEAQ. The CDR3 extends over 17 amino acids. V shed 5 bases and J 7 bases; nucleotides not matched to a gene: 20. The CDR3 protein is CASSHPGGRVPPGEQYF. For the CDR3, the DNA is TGTGCCAGCAGCCACCCCGGGGGGAGGGTTCCCCCAGGGGAGCAGTACTTC.

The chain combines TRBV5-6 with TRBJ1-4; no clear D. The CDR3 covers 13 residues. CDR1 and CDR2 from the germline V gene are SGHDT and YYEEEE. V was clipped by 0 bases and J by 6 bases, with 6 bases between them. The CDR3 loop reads CASSLGRDEKLFF. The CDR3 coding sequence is TGTGCCAGCAGCTTGGGGCGAGATGAAAAACTGTTTTTT.

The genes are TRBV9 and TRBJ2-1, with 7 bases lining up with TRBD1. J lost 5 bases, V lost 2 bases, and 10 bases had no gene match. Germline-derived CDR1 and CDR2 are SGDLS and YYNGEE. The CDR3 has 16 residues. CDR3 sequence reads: CASSVSDRWDHNEQFF. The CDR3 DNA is TGTGCCAGCAGCGTTTCGGACAGGTGGGACCACAATGAGCAGTTCTTC.

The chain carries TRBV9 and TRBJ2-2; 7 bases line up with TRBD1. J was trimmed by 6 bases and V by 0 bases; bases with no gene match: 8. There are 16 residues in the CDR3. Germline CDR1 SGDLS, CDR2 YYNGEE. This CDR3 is CASSVGVQGWAGELFF. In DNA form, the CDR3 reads TGTGCCAGCAGCGTAGGGGTACAGGGGTGGGCCGGGGAGCTGTTTTTT.

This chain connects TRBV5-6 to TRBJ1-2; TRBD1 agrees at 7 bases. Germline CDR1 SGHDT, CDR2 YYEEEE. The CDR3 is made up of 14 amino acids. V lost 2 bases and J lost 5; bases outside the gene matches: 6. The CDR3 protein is CASSFSDRPYGYTF. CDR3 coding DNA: TGTGCCAGCAGCTTCTCGGACAGGCCATATGGCTACACCTTC.

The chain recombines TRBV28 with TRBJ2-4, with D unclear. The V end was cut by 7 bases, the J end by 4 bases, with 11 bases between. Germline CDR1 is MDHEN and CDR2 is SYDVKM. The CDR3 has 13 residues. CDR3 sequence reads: CASTHRLKNIQYF. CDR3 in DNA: TGTGCCAGCACTCACCGCCTGAAAAACATTCAGTACTTC.

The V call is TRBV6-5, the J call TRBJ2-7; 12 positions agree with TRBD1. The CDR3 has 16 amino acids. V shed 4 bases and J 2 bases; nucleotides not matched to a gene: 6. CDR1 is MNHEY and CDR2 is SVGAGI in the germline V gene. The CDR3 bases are TGTGCCAGCAGTTCCGGGACAGGGGGCATGACCTACGAGCAGTACTTC. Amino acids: CASSSGTGGMTYEQYF.

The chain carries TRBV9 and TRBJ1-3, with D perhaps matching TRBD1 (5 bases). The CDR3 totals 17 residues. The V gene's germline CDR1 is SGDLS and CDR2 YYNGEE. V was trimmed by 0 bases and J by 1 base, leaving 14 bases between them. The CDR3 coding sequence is TGTGCCAGCAGCGTAGCTAGCACAGGCATATCTGGAAACACCATATATTTT. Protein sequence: CASSVASTGISGNTIYF.

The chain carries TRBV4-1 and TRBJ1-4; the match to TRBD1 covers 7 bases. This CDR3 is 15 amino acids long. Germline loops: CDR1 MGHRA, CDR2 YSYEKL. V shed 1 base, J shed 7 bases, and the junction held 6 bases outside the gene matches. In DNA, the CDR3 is TGCGCCAGCAGCCAAGGTCAGGGGGGCGGTGAAAAACTGTTTTTT. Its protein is CASSQGQGGGEKLFF.

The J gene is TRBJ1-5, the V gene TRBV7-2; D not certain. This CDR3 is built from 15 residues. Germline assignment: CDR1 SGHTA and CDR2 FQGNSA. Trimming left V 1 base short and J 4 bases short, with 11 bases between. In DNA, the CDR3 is TGTGCCAGCAGCTTAGGTTCGTGGCAGAATCAGCCCCAGCATTTT. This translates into CASSLGSWQNQPQHF. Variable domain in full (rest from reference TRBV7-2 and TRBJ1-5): GAGVSQSPSNKVTEKGKDVELRCDPISGHTALYWYRQSLGQGLEFLIYFQGNSAPDKSGLPSDRFSAERTGGSVSTLTIQRTQQEDSAVYLCASSLGSWQNQPQHFGDGTRLSIL.

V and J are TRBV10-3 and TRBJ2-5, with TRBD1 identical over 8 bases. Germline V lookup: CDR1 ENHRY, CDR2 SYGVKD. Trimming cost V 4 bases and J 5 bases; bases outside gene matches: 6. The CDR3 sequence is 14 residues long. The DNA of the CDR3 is TGTGCCATCAGTGGAGGACAGGGACGGGAGACCCAGTACTTC. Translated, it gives CAISGGQGRETQYF.

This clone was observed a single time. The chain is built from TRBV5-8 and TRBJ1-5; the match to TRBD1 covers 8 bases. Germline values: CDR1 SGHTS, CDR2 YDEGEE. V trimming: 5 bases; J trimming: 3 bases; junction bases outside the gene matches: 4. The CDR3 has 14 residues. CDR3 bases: TGTGCCAGCAGTTACAGGGGGTACAATCAGCCCCAGCATTTT. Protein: CASSYRGYNQPQHF.

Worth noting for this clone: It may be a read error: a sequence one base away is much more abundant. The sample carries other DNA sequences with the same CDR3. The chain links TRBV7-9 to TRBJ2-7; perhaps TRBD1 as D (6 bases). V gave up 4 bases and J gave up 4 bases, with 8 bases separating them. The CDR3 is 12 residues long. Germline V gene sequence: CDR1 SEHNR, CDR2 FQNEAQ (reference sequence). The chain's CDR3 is CASSSQGYEQYF. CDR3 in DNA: TGTGCCAGCAGCTCACAGGGTTACGAGCAGTACTTC. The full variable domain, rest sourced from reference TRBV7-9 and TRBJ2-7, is DTGVSQNPRHKITKRGQNVTFRCDPISEHNRLYWYRQTLGQGPEFLTYFQNEAQLEKSRLLSDRFSAERPKGSFSTLEIQRTEQGDSAMYLCASSSQGYEQYFGPGTRLTVT.